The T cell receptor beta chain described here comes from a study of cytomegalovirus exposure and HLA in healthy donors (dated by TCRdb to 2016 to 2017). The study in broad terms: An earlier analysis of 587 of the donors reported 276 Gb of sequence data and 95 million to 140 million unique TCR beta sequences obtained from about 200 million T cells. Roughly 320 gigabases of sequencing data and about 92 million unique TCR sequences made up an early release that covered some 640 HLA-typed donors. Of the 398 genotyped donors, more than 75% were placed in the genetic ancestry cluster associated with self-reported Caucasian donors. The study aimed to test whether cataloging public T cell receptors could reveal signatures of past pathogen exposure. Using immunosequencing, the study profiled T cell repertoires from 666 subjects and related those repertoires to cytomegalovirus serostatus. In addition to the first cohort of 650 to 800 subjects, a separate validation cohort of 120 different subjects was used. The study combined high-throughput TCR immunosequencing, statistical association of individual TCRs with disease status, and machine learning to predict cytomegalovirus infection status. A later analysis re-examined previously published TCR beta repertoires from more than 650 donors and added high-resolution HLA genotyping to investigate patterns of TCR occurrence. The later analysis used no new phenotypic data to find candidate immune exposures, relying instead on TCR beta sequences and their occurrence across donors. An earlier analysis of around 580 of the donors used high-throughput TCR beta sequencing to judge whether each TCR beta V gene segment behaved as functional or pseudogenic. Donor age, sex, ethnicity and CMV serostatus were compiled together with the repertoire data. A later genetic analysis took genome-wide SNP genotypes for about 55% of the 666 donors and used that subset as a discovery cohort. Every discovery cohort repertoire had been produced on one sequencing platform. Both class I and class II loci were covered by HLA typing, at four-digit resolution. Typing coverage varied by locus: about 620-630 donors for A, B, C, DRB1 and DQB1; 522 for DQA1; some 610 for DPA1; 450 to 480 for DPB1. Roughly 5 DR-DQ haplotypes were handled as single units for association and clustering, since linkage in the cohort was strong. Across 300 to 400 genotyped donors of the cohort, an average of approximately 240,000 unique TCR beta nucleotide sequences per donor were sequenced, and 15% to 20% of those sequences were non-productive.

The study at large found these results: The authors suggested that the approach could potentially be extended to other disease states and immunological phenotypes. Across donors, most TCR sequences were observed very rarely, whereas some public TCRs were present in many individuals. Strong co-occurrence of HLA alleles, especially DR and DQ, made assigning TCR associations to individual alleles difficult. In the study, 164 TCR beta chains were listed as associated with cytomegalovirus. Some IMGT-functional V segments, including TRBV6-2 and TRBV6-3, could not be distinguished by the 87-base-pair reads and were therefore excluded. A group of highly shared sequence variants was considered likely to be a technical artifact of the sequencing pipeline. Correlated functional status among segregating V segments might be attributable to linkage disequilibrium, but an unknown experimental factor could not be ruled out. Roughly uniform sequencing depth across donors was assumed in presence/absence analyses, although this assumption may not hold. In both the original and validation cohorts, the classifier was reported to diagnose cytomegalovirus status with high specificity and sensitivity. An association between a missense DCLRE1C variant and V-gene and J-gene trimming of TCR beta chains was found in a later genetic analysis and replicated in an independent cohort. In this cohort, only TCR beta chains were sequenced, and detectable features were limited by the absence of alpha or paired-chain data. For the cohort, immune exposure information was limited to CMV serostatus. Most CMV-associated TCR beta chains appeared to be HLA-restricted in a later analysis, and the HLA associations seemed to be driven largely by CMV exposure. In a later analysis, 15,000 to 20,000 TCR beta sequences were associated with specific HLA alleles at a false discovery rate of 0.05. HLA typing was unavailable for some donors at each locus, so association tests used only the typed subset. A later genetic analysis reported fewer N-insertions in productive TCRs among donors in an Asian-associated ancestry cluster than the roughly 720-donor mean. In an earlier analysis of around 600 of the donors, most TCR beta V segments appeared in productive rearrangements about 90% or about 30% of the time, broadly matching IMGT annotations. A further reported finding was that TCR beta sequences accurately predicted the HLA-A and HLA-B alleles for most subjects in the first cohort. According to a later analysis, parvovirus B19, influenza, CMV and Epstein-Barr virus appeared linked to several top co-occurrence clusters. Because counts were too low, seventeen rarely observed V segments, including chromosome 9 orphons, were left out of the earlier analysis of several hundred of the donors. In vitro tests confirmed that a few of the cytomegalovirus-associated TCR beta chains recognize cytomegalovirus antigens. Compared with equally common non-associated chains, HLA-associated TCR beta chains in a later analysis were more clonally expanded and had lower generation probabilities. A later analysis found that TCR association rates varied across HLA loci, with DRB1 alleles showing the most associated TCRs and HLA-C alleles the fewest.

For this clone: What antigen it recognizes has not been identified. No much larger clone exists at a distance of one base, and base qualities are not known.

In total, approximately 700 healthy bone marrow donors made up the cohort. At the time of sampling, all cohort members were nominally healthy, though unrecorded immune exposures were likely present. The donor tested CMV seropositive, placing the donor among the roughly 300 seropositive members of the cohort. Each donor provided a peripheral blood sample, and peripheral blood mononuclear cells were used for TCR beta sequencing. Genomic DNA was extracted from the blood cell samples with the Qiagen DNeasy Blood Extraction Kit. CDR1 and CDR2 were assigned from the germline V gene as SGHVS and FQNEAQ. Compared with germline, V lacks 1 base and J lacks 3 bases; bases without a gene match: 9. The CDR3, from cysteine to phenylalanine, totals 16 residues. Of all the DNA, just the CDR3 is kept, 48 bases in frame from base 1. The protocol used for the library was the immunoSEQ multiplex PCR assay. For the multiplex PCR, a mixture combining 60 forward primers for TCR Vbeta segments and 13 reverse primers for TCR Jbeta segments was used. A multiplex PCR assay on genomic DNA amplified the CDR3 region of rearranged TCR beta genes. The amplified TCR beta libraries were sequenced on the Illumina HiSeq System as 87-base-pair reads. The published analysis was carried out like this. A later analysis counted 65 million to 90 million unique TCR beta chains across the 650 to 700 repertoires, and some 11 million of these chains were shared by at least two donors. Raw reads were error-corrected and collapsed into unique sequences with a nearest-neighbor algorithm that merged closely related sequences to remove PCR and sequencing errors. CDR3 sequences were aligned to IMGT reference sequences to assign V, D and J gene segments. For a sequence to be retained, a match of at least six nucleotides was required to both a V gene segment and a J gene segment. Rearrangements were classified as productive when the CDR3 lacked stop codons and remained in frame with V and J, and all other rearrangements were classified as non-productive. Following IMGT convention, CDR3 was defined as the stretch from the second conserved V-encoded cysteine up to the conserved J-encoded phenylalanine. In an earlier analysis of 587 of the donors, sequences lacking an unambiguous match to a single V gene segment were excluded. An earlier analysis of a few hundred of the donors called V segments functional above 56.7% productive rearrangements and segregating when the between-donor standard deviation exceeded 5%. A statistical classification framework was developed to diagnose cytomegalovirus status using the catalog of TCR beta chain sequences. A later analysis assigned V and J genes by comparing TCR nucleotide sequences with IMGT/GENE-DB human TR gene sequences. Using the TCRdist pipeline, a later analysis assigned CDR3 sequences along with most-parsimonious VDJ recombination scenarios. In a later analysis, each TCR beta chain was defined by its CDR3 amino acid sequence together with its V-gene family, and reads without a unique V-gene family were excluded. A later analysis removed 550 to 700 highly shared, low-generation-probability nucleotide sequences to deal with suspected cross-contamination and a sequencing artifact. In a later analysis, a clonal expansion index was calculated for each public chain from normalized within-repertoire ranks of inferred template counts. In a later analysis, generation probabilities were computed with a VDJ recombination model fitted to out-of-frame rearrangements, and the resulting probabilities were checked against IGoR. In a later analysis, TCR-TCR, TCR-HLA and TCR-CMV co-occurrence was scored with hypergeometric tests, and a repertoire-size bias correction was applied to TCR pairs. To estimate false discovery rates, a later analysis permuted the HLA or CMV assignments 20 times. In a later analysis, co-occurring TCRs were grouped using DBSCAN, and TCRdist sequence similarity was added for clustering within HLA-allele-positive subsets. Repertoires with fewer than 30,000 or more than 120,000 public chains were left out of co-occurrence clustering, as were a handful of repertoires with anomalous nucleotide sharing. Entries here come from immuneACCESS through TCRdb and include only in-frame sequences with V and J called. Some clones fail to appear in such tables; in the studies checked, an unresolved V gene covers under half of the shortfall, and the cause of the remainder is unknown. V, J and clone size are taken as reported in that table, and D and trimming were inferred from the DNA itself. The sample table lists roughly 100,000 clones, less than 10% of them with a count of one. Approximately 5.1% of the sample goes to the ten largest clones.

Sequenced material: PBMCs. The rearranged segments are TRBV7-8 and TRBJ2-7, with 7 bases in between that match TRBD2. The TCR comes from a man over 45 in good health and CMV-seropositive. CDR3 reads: CASSLDLGLPHYEQYF. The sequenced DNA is TGTGCCAGCAGCTTAGATTTGGGACTACCTCACTACGAGCAGTACTTC. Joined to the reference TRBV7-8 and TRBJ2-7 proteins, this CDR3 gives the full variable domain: GAGVSQSPRYKVAKRGQDVALRCDPISGHVSLFWYQQALGQGPEFLTYFQNEAQLDKSGLPSDRFFAERPEGSVSTLKIQRTQQEDSAVYLCASSLDLGLPHYEQYFGPGTRLTVT.